This T cell receptor (beta chain) was obtained from a study of blood T cell repertoires in COVID-19. In the authors' workflow: Quantification of nucleated cells was approximated via reference gene primer amplification. Some clones are missing from TCRdb's copy, which holds only in-frame ones; the method was immunoSEQ multiplex PCR. D and trimming were read from the DNA, whereas the V and J calls and clone size are those reported in that table. Among around 300,000 clones listed, about 85% were seen once. The CDR3 consists of 18 residues. J gave up 1 base and V 9 bases, and 19 bases lay outside the gene matches. Looked up from germline, CDR1 is LNHDA and CDR2 is SQIVND (reference sequence).

Sequenced material: peripheral blood. The receptor was derived from a woman between 45 and 65 years old with active or convalescent COVID-19. This chain uses TRBV19 with TRBJ1-1, with 8 bases aligning to TRBD1. The CDR3 nucleotides are TGTGCCAGCAAATCCCACGGCGCCAGGGGGCCGTCGAACACTGAAGCTTTCTTT. It codes for CASKSHGARGPSNTEAFF.